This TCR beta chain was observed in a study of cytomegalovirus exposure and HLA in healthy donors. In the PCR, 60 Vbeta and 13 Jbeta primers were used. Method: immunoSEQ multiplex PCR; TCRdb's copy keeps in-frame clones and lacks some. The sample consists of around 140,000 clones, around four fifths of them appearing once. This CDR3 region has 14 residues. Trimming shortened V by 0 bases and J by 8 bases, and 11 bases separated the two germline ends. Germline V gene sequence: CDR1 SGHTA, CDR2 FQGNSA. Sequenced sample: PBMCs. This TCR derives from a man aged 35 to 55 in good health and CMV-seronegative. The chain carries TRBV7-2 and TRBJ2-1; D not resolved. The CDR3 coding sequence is TGTGCCAGCAGCTTAGCTGGCAGGTGGGATGAGCAGTTCTTC. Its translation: CASSLAGRWDEQFF.